This entry features one T cell receptor beta chain sequence. Its antigen is still unknown. The data are from a study of radiotherapy plus CTLA-4 blockade in lung cancer. Across the whole study: Patients showed objective responses in about 20% of cases, and disease control was achieved by approximately 33%. The study, taken as a whole, reports: Reports identified early blood T cell clone dynamics, with interferon-beta, as the best response predictor. In blood, after radiotherapy plus ipilimumab, tumor-derived TCR clones expanded.

Profiling relied on immunoSEQ multiplex PCR, and the TCRdb table lists in-frame clones only, not all of them. The sample lists roughly 50,000 clones, around 83% occurring once. Germline CDR1 reads SGHRS; CDR2 reads YFSETQ. J lost 3 bases, V lost 3 bases, and 3 bases had no gene match. The CDR3 extends over 13 amino acids. This rearrangement joins TRBV5-1 to TRBJ2-7; 7 bases match TRBD2. This TCR was recovered from a human donor with non-small cell lung cancer who had stable disease on radiotherapy plus ipilimumab. The source was peripheral blood, collected from a patient treated with radiotherapy plus ipilimumab. This CDR3 is CASSWGGNYEQYF. The CDR3 DNA sequence: TGCGCCAGCAGCTGGGGGGGGAACTACGAGCAGTACTTC.